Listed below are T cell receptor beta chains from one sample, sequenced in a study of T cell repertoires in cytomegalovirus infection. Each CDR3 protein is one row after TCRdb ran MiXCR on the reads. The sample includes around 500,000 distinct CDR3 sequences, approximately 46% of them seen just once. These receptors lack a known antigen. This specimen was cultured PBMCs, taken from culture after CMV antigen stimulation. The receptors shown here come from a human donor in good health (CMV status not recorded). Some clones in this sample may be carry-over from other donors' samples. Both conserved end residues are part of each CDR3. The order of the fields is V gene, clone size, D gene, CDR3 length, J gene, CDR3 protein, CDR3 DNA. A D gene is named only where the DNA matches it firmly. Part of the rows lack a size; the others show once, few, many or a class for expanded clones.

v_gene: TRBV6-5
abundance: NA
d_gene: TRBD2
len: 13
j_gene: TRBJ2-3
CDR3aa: CASSWSGADTQYF
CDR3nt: TGTGCCAGCAGTTGGAGCGGGGCGGATACGCAGTATTTT

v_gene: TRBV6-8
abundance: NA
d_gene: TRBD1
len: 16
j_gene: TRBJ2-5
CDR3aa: CASSYSGTGAVETQYF
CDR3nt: TGTGCCAGCAGTTACTCGGGGACAGGGGCGGTAGAGACCCAGTACTTC

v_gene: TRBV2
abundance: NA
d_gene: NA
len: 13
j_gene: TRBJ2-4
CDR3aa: CASRPGEVYIQYF
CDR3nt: TGTGCCAGCAGGCCAGGGGAGGTGTACATTCAGTACTTC

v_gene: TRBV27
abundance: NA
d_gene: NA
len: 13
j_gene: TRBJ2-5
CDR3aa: CASSLMSQETQYF
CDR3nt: TGTGCCAGCAGTTTAATGTCTCAAGAGACCCAGTACTTC

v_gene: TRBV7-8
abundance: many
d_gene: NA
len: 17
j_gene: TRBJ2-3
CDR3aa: CASSLHRLRASTDTQYF
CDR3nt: TGTGCCAGCAGCTTACATCGTTTGCGGGCTAGCACAGATACGCAGTATTTT

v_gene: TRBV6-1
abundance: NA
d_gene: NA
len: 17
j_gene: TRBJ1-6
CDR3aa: CARGLGLEAGYNSPLHF
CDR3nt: TGTGCCAGGGGGTTGGGACTTGAGGCTGGCTATAATTCACCCCTCCACTTT

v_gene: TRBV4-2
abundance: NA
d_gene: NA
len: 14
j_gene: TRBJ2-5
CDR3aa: CASSQDPVLETQYF
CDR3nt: TGTGCCAGCAGCCAAGATCCCGTTCTGGAGACCCAGTACTTC

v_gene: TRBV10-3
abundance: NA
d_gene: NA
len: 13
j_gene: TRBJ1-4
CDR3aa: CAISRTDGRGLFF
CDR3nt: TGTGCCATCAGCCGAACCGACGGCCGAGGACTGTTTTTT

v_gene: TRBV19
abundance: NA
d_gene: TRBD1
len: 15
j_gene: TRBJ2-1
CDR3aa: CASSIRGGSYNEQFF
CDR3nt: TGTGCCAGTAGTATACGAGGGGGCAGTTACAATGAGCAGTTCTTC

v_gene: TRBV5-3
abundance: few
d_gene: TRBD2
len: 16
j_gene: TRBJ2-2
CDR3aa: CASSPATSENTGELFF
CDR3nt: TGTGCCAGCAGCCCGGCGACTAGCGAGAACACCGGGGAGCTGTTTTTT

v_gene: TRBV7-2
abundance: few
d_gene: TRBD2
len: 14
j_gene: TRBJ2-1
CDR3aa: CASTSGRARNEQFF
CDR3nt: TGTGCCAGCACTAGCGGGAGGGCCAGGAATGAGCAGTTCTTC

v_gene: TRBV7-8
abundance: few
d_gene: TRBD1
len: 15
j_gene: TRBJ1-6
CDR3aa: CASSSQGQANSPLHF
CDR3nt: TGTGCCAGCAGCTCCCAGGGACAGGCAAATTCACCCCTCCACTTT

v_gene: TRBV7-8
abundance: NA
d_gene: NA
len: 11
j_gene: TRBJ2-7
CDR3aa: CASSPDREQYF
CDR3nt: TGTGCCAGCAGCCCTGACAGAGAGCAGTACTTC

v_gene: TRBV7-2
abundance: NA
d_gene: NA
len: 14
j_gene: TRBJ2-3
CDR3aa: CASSLQTVTDTQYF
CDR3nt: TGTGCCAGCAGCTTACAGACAGTCACAGATACGCAGTATTTT

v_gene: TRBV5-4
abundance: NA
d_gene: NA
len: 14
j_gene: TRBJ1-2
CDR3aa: CASSSPRGNYGYTF
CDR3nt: TGTGCCAGCAGCTCCCCCCGCGGAAACTATGGCTACACCTTC

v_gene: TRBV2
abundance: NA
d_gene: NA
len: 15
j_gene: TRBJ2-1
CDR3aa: CASVRPRSSYNEQFF
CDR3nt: TGTGCCAGCGTAAGACCGCGAAGCTCCTACAATGAGCAGTTCTTC

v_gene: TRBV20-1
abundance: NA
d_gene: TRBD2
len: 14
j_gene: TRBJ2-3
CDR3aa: CSARAGRAGDTQYF
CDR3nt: TGCAGTGCTAGGGCCGGGAGGGCCGGAGATACGCAGTATTTT

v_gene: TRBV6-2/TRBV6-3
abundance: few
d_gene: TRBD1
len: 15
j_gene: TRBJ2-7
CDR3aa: CASSSRDRRPYEQYF
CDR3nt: TGTGCCAGCAGTAGCCGGGACAGGAGACCCTACGAGCAGTACTTC

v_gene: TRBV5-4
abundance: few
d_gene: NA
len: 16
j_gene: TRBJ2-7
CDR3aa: CASSPSSGSRSYEQYF
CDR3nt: TGTGCCAGCAGCCCCAGCAGCGGGTCCCGCTCCTACGAGCAGTACTTC

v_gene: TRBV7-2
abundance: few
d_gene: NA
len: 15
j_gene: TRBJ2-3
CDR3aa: CASSLVGGWRDTQYF
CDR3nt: TGTGCCAGCAGCTTAGTAGGCGGTTGGAGAGATACGCAGTATTTT

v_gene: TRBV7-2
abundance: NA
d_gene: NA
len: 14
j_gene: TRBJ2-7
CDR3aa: CASSLDVGLYEQYF
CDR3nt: TGTGCCAGCAGCTTAGACGTGGGTCTCTACGAGCAGTACTTC

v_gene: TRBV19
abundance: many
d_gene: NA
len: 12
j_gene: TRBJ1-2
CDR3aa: CASSRQGYGYTF
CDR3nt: TGTGCCAGCAGCCGGCAAGGATATGGCTACACCTTC

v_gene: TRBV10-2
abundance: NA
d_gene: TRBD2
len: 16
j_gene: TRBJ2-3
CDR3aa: CASSEPSGRGGDTQYF
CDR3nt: TGCGCCAGCAGTGAGCCCAGCGGGAGGGGGGGAGATACGCAGTATTTT

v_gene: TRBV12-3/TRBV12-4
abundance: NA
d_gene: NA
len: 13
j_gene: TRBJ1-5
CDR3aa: CASSLALNQPQHF
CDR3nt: TGTGCCAGCAGTTTAGCGCTAAATCAGCCCCAGCATTTT

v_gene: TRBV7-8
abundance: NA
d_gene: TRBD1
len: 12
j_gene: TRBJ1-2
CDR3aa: CASSARGDGYTF
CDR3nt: TGTGCCAGTAGCGCCAGGGGGGATGGCTACACCTTC

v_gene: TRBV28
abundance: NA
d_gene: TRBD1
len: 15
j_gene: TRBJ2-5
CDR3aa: CASSPQGGRKETQYF
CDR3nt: TGTGCCAGCAGTCCCCAAGGGGGCAGGAAGGAGACCCAGTACTTC

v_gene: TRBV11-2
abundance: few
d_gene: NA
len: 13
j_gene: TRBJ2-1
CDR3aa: CASGTFSRNEQFF
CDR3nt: TGTGCCAGTGGGACATTCAGTCGCAATGAGCAGTTCTTC

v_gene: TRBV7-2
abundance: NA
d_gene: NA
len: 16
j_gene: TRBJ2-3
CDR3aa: CASSLGGGQETDTQYF
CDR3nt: TGTGCCAGCAGCTTAGGAGGGGGACAAGAGACAGATACGCAGTATTTT

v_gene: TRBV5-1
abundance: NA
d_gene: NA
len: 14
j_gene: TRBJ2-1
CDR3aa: CASSMVSGLNEQFF
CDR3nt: TGCGCCAGCAGCATGGTTTCTGGGCTCAATGAGCAGTTCTTC

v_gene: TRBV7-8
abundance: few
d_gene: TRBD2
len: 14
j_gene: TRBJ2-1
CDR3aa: CASVTAGGYNEQFF
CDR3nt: TGTGCCAGCGTTACAGCGGGAGGCTACAATGAGCAGTTCTTC

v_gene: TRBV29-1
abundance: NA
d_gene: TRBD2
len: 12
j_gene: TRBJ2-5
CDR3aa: CSVSTSLQTQYF
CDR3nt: TGCAGCGTTTCGACTAGCCTCCAGACCCAGTACTTC

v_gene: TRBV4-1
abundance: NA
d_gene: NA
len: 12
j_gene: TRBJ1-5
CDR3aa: CASSQDGQPQHF
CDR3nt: TGCGCCAGCAGCCAAGACGGTCAGCCCCAGCATTTT

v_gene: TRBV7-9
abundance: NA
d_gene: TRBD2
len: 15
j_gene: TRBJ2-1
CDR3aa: CATLAYLAGGYEQFF
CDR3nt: TGTGCCACCCTAGCATATCTAGCGGGAGGGTATGAGCAGTTCTTC

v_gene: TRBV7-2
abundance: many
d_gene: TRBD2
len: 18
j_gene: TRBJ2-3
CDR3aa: CASSFRPGLAGTTDTQYF
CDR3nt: TGTGCCAGCAGCTTTAGACCTGGACTAGCGGGAACTACAGATACGCAGTATTTT

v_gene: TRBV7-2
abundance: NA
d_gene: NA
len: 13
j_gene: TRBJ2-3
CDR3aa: CASSLKGVIRQYF
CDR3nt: TGTGCCAGCAGCTTAAAGGGGGTCATACGGCAGTATTTT

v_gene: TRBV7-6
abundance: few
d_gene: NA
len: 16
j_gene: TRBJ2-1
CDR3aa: CASSLGPASSYNEQFF
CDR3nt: TGTGCCAGCAGCTTAGGTCCGGCTAGCTCCTACAATGAGCAGTTCTTC

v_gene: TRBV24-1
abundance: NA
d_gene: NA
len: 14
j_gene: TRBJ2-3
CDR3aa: CATSPTGSTDTQYF
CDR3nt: TGTGCCACCAGTCCGACAGGTAGCACAGATACGCAGTATTTT

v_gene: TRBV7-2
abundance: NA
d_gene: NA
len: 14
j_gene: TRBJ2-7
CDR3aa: CASSTGTAAYEQYF
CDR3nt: TGTGCCAGCAGCACCGGGACGGCCGCCTACGAGCAGTACTTC

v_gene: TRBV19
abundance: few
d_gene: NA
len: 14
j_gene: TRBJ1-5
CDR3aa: CASSIWDSNQPQHF
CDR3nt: TGTGCCAGTAGTATATGGGACAGCAATCAGCCCCAGCATTTT

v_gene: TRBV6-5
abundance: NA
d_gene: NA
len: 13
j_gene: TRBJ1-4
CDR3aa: CASSRALNEKLFF
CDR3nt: TGTGCCAGCAGTCGGGCCCTTAATGAAAAACTGTTTTTT

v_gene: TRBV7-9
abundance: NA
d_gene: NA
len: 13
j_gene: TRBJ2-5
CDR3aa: CASSLGTAETQYF
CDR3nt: TGTGCCAGCAGCTTAGGGACGGCGGAGACCCAGTACTTC

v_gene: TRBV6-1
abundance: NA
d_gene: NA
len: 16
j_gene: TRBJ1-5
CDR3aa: CASSERGGVSNQPQHF
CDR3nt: TGTGCCAGCAGTGAAAGGGGGGGCGTCAGCAATCAGCCCCAGCATTTT

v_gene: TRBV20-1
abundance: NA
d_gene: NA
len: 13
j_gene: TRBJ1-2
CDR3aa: CSAGTRRHYGYTF
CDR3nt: TGCAGTGCAGGGACCAGAAGACACTATGGCTACACCTTC

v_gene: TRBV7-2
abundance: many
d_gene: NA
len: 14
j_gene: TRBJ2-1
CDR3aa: CASSPWGARNEQFF
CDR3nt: TGTGCCAGCAGCCCGTGGGGGGCGCGGAATGAGCAGTTCTTC

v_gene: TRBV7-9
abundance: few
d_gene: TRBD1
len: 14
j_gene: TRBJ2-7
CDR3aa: CASSRQGQPYEQYF
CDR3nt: TGTGCCAGCTCACGGCAGGGACAGCCTTACGAGCAGTACTTC

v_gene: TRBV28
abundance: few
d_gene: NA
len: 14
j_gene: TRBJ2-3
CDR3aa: CATSFPGARDTQYF
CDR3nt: TGTGCCACCTCGTTTCCCGGGGCTAGGGATACGCAGTATTTT